The clone carrying this T cell receptor beta chain was observed at least ten times. Its antigen is unknown. The sample belongs to a study of neurological immune-mediated disorders. Study-level information: There were around 35 multiple sclerosis patients; approximately 31 were relapsing-remitting and 3 were secondary progressive. Study-wide results and limits: The absence of shared CDR3 amino acid sequences among expanded clones across subjects suggests private repertoires in all groups. The repertoires of 18 of 34 multiple sclerosis patients fell into one related-CDR3 cluster (a possible signature) under phylogenetic grouping.

Each TCR transcript was tagged with a 10-nucleotide random UMI during 5'RACE. TCRdb re-called the 5' RACE reads through MiXCR, storing one row per CDR3 protein. The table has 90,000 to 150,000 distinct CDR3 sequences, around 3% seen once. V was clipped by 3 bases and J by 7 bases; unmatched bases: 6. Germline loops: CDR1 KGHSH, CDR2 LQKENI. There are 14 residues in the CDR3. The J gene is TRBJ2-7, the V gene TRBV18, with 10 bases matching TRBD1. The TCR was taken from a woman aged 30 to 39 with multiple sclerosis. Sequenced: PBMCs. The CDR3 nucleotides are TGTGCCAGCTCACCTAGGACAGGGGGAGTTGAGCAGTACTTC. It specifies CASSPRTGGVEQYF.